This TCR beta chain was obtained from a study of blood T cell repertoires in COVID-19. Trimming removed 7 bases from V and 14 bases from J; junction bases left unmatched: 18. The germline gives CDR1 MNHNY, CDR2 SVGAGI (reference sequence). The CDR3 contains 15 residues. Some clones are missing from TCRdb's copy, which holds only in-frame ones; the method was immunoSEQ multiplex PCR. The table shows around 94,000 clones, with approximately 78% occurring only once. This sequence joins TRBV6-6 and TRBJ2-3; 10 bases map to TRBD2. The sample taken for sequencing was peripheral blood. The receptor comes from a man aged 60 to 75 with active or convalescent COVID-19. This chain's CDR3 is CASTETGTSAYLRYF. The CDR3 DNA reads TGTGCCAGCACCGAAACCGGGACTAGCGCTTACTTAAGGTATTTT.